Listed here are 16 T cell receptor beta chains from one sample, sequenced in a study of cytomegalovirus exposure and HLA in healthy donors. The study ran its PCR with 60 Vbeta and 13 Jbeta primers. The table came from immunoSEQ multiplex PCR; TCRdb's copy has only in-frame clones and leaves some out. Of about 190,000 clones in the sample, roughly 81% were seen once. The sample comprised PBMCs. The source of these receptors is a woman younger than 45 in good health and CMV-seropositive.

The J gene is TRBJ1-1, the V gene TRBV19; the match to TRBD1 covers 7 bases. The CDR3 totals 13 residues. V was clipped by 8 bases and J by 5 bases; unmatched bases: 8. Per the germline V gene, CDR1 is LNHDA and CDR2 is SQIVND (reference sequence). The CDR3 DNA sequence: TGTGCCAGTGCCAGGGGGTGGGGGACTGAAGCTTTCTTT. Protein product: CASARGWGTEAFF.

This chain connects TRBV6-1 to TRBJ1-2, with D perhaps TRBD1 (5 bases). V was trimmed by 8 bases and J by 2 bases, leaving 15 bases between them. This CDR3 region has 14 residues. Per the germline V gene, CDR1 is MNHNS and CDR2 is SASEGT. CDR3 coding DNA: TGTGCCAGCTCAGAAGGGGCCACCAACTATGGCTACACCTTC. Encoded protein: CASSEGATNYGYTF.

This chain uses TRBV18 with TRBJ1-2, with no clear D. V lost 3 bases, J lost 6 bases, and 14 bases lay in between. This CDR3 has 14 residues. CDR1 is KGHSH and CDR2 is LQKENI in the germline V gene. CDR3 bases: TGTGCCAGCTCACCCCTAGCAGCTGTTGATGGCTACACCTTC. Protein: CASSPLAAVDGYTF. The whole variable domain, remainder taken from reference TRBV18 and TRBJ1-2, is NAGVMQNPRHLVRRRGQEARLRCSPMKGHSHVYWYRQLPEEGLKFMVYLQKENIIDESGMPKERFSAEFPKEGPSILRIQQVVRGDSAAYFCASSPLAAVDGYTFGSGTRLTVV.

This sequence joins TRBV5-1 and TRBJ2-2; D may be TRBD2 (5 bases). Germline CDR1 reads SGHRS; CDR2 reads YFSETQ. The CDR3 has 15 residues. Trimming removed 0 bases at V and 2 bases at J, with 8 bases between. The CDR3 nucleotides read TGCGCCAGCAGCTTGGCCGGGATAAACACCGGGGAGCTGTTTTTT. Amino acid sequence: CASSLAGINTGELFF. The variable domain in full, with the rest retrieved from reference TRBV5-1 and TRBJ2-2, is KAGVTQTPRYLIKTRGQQVTLSCSPISGHRSVSWYQQTPGQGLQFLFEYFSETQRNKGNFPGRFSGRQFSNSRSEMNVSTLELGDSALYLCASSLAGINTGELFFGEGSRLTVL.

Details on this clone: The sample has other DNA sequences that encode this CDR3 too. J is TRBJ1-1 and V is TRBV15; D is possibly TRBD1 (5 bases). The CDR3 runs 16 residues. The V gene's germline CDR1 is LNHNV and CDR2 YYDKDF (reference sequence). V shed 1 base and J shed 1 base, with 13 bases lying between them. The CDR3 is CATSRVRQGPNTEAFF. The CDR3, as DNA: TGTGCCACCAGCAGAGTCAGGCAGGGCCCGAACACTGAAGCTTTCTTT. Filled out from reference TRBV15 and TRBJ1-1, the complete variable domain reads DAMVIQNPRYQVTQFGKPVTLSCSQTLNHNVMYWYQQKSSQAPKLLFHYYDKDFNNEADTPDNFQSRRPNTSFCFLDIRSPGLGDTAMYLCATSRVRQGPNTEAFFGQGTRLTVV.

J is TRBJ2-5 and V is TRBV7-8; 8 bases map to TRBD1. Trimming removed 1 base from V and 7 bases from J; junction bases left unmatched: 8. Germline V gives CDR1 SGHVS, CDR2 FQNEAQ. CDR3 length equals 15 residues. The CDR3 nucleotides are TGTGCCAGCAGCTTAGAGTGGACAGGGCCGGGGACCCAGTACTTC. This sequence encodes CASSLEWTGPGTQYF.

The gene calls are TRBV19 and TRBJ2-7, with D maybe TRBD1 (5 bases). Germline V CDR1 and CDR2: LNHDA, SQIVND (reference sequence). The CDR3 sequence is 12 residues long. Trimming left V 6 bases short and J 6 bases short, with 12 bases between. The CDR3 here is CASRSRDGEQYF. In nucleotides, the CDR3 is TGTGCCAGTAGATCCAGGGATGGCGAGCAGTACTTC.

The CDR3 sequence: CASSFGSGFSNEQFF. Written as DNA, the CDR3 is TGTGCCAGCAGTTTTGGGAGCGGGTTTAGCAATGAGCAGTTCTTC. The chain links TRBV27 to TRBJ2-1; perhaps TRBD2 as D (6 bases). CDR3 length: 15 residues. Germline V lookup: CDR1 MNHEY, CDR2 SMNVEV (reference sequence). The V end was cut by 3 bases, the J end by 6 bases, with 15 bases between.

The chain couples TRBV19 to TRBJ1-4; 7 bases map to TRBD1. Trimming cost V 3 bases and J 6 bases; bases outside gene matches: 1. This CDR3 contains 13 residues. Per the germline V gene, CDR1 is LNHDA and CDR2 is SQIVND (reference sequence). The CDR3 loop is CASSMGQHEKLFF. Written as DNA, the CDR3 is TGTGCCAGTAGTATGGGACAGCATGAAAAACTGTTTTTT.

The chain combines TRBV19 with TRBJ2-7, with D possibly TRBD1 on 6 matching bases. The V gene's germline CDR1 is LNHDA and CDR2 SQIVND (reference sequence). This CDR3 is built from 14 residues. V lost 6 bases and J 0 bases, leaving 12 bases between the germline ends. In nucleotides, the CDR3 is TGTGCCAGTAGCACAGGGCGCTACTCCTACGAGCAGTACTTC. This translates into CASSTGRYSYEQYF. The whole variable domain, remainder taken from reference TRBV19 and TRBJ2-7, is DGGITQSPKYLFRKEGQNVTLSCEQNLNHDAMYWYRQDPGQGLRLIYYSQIVNDFQKGDIAEGYSVSREKKESFPLTVTSAQKNPTAFYLCASSTGRYSYEQYFGPGTRLTVT.

The CDR3 bases are TGTGCCAGCAGTCCTCGGTCAGGGGGAAAATACGAGCAGTACTTC. Translated: CASSPRSGGKYEQYF. This chain links TRBV28 with TRBJ2-7; 7 bases are a match to TRBD1. The J segment lost 4 bases and the V segment lost 5 bases, leaving 11 bases of the junction unmatched. The CDR3 covers 15 residues. Looked up from germline, CDR1 is MDHEN and CDR2 is SYDVKM.

Here the CDR3 reads CASSLASGTGITNEKLFF. Here the CDR3 DNA reads TGTGCCAGCAGCTTAGCCTCCGGGACAGGGATAACTAATGAAAAACTGTTTTTT. V gene TRBV7-9 combines with J gene TRBJ1-4; 9 bases are shared with TRBD1. Germline-derived CDR1 and CDR2 are SEHNR and FQNEAQ (reference sequence). Trimming removed 0 bases from V and 1 base from J; junction bases left unmatched: 6. The length of the CDR3 is 18 residues.

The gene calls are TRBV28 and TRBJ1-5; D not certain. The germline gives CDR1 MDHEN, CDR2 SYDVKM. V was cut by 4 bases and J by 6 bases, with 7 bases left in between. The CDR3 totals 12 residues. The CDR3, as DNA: TGTGCCAGCAGTTCTCAGGTTCAGCCCCAGCATTTT. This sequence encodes CASSSQVQPQHF.

CDR3 in amino acids: CASRKSRGSNQPQHF. The CDR3 DNA is TGTGCCAGTAGAAAGTCCAGGGGATCGAATCAGCCCCAGCATTTT. The genes are TRBV28 and TRBJ1-5, with D possibly matching TRBD1 (6 bases). Germline values: CDR1 MDHEN, CDR2 SYDVKM. The V gene lost 9 bases and the J gene lost 4 bases, with 19 bases spanning the gap. The CDR3 loop spans 15 amino acids.

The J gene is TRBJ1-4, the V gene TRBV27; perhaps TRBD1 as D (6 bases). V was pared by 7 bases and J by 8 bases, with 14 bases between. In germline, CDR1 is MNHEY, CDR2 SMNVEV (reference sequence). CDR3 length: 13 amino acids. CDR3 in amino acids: CASKFRGGEKLFF. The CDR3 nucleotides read TGTGCCAGCAAATTCAGGGGTGGGGAAAAACTGTTTTTT.

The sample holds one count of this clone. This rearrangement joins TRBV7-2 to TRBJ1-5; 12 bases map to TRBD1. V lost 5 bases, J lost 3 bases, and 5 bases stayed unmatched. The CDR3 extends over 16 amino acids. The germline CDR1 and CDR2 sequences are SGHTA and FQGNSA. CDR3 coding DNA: TGTGCCAGCAGCGCCGGGACAGGGGGCCCCAATCAGCCCCAGCATTTT. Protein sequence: CASSAGTGGPNQPQHF.